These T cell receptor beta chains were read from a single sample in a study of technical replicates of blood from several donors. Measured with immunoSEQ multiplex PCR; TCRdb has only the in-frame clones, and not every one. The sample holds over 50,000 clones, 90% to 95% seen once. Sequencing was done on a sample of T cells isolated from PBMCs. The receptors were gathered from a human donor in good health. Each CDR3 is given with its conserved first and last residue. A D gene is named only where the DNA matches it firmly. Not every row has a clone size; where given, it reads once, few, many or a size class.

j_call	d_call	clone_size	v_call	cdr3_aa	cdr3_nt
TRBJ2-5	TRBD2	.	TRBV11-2	CASSLGVSGRETQYF	TGTGCCAGCAGCTTAGGTGTTAGCGGGAGGGAGACCCAGTACTTC
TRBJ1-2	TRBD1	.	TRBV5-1	CASSLTGVAYGYTF	TGCGCCAGCAGCTTGACAGGGGTCGCCTATGGCTACACCTTC
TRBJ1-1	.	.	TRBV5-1	CASRGGETNTEAFF	TGCGCCAGCAGGGGAGGGGAGACGAACACTGAAGCTTTCTTT
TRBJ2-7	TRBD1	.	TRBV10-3	CAIRGTGSYEQYF	TGTGCCATCAGGGGGACAGGCTCCTACGAGCAGTACTTC
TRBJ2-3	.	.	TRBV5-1	CASSLAYTSTDTQYF	TGCGCCAGCAGCTTGGCCTATACTTCCACAGATACGCAGTATTTT
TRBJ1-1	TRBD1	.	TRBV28	CASSPRYYRGPSMNTEAFF	TGTGCCAGCAGTCCGCGTTATTACAGGGGCCCGAGTATGAACACTGAAGCTTTCTTT
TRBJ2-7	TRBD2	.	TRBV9	CASSVASGEAYEQYF	TGTGCCAGCAGCGTAGCAAGCGGGGAAGCCTACGAGCAGTACTTC
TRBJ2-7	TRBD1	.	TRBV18	CASSPPGTGLDEQYF	TGTGCCAGCTCACCACCCGGGACAGGGTTGGACGAGCAGTACTTC
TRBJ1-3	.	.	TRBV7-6	CASSHPIRDKANTIYF	TGTGCCAGCAGCCACCCAATCCGGGACAAGGCAAACACCATATATTTT
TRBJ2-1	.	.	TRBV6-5	CASSRYGNEQFF	TGTGCCAGCAGTCGCTATGGTAATGAGCAGTTCTTC
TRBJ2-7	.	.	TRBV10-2	CASSDPLERVFYEQYF	TGCGCCAGCAGCGACCCTCTAGAGCGTGTCTTCTACGAGCAGTACTTC
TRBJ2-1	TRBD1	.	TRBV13	CASSSLGQDGNEQFF	TGTGCCAGCAGCTCATTAGGACAGGATGGAAATGAGCAGTTCTTC
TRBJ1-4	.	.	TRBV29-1	CSAAGRTNEKLFF	TGCAGCGCCGCGGGGAGAACTAATGAAAAACTGTTTTTT
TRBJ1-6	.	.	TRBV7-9	CASSLVPPEQGNSPLHF	TGTGCCAGCAGCTTAGTGCCCCCGGAACAGGGCAATTCACCCCTCCACTTT
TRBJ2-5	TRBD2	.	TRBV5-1	CASSLSSGGAGETQYF	TGCGCCAGCAGCCTTTCTAGCGGGGGGGCCGGGGAGACCCAGTACTTC
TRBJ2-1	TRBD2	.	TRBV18	CASSPTSGGSYNEQFF	TGTGCCAGCTCACCGACTAGCGGAGGGTCCTACAATGAGCAGTTCTTC
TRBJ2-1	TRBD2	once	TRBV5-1	CASSNLLAGGGNEQFF	TGCGCCAGCAGCAATCTTCTAGCGGGGGGAGGCAATGAGCAGTTCTTC
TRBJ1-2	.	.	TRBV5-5	CASSRGEIYGYTF	TGTGCCAGCAGCCGGGGGGAAATATATGGCTACACCTTC
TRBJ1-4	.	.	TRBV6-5	CASGRSREKLFF	TGTGCCAGCGGGAGGTCCCGGGAAAAACTGTTTTTT
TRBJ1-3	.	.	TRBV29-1	CSVATGDSGNTIYF	TGCAGCGTGGCGACAGGAGACTCTGGAAACACCATATATTTT
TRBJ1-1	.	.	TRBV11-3	CASSLAPQGSNTEAFF	TGTGCCAGCAGCTTAGCCCCTCAGGGATCCAACACTGAAGCTTTCTTT
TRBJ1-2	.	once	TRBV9	CARAGDLDRYGYTF	TGTGCCCGAGCGGGGGATCTTGATCGCTATGGCTACACCTTC
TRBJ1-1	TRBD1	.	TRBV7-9	CASSETGTGHDNTEAFF	TGTGCCAGCAGCGAGACGGGGACAGGACACGATAACACTGAAGCTTTCTTT
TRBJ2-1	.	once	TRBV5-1	CASSLRGFSYNEQFF	TGCGCCAGCAGCCTTAGGGGGTTCTCCTACAATGAGCAGTTCTTC
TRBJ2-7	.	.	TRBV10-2	CASRTGGEQYF	TGCGCCAGCAGAACCGGGGGCGAGCAGTACTTC
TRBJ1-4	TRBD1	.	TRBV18	CASSPLGQGNEKLFF	TGTGCCAGCTCACCACTGGGACAGGGAAATGAAAAACTGTTTTTT
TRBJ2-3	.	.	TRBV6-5	CASSLNGGADTQYF	TGTGCCAGCAGTTTAAACGGGGGTGCAGATACGCAGTATTTT
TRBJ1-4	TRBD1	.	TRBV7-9	CAILDRGGSNEKLFF	TGTGCCATCTTGGACAGGGGAGGGAGTAATGAAAAACTGTTTTTT
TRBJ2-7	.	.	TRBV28	CASSTGQSYEQYF	TGTGCCAGCAGCACCGGACAGTCCTACGAGCAGTACTTC
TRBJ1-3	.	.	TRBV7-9	CASSPQGNGNTIYF	TGTGCCAGCAGCCCCCAGGGTAATGGAAACACCATATATTTT
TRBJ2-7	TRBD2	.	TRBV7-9	CASTTTSGTSSYEQYF	TGTGCCAGCACCACTACTAGCGGTACTAGCTCCTACGAGCAGTACTTC
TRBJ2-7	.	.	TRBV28	CASPPSPLGAYEQYF	TGTGCCAGCCCTCCGAGTCCCCTAGGGGCCTACGAGCAGTACTTC
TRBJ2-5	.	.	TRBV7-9	CASSPIDSNQETQYF	TGTGCCAGCAGCCCAATCGACAGTAACCAAGAGACCCAGTACTTC
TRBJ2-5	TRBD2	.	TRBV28	CASRAGQETQYF	TGTGCCAGCAGAGCGGGACAAGAGACCCAGTACTTC
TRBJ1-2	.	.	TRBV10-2	CASSERQGTAYGYTF	TGCGCCAGCAGTGAGCGTCAGGGCACCGCCTATGGCTACACCTTC
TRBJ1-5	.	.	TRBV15	CATSRTRQTSSNQPQHF	TGTGCCACCAGCAGAACCCGACAGACCTCTAGCAATCAGCCCCAGCATTTT
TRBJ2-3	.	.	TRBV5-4	CASSLPGASTDTQYF	TGTGCCAGCAGCTTGCCGGGTGCTAGCACAGATACGCAGTATTTT
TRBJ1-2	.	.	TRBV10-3	CAISERGRDGYTF	TGTGCCATCAGTGAGCGAGGGCGGGATGGCTACACCTTC
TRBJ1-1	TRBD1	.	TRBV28	CASLEPRDPIEFRGRSSEAFF	TGTGCCAGCCTGGAGCCCAGAGATCCAATCGAATTCAGGGGGCGGTCTAGTGAAGCTTTCTTT
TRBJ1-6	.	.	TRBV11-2	CASSSGRGRAFPYNSPLHF	TGTGCCAGCAGCTCCGGCCGCGGGAGGGCGTTCCCCTATAATTCACCCCTCCACTTT